The source of this TCR beta chain is a study of blood T cell repertoires in COVID-19. The ends were cut back, 5 bases at V and 8 bases at J, with 21 bases in the middle. Germline values: CDR1 SGHVS, CDR2 FQNEAQ. CDR3 size: 16 residues. Per the study methods: Nucleated cell number was recorded as an estimate derived from reference gene primer amplification. The repertoire was sequenced with immunoSEQ multiplex PCR; TCRdb's copy has only in-frame clones and lacks some. The V and J calls and the clone size are those of that table, but D and trimming were determined from the DNA. This sample has about 130,000 clones, with around 80% found just once.

The chain joins TRBV7-8 to TRBJ1-4, with a possible D match to TRBD1 (6 bases). The source is a woman in her fifties or sixties with acute or convalescent COVID-19. Sample: peripheral blood. In nucleotides, the CDR3 is TGTGCCAGCAGCCCTGGAGGGGGGGCAGAGCGAGAAAAACTGTTTTTT. Translation: CASSPGGGAEREKLFF.